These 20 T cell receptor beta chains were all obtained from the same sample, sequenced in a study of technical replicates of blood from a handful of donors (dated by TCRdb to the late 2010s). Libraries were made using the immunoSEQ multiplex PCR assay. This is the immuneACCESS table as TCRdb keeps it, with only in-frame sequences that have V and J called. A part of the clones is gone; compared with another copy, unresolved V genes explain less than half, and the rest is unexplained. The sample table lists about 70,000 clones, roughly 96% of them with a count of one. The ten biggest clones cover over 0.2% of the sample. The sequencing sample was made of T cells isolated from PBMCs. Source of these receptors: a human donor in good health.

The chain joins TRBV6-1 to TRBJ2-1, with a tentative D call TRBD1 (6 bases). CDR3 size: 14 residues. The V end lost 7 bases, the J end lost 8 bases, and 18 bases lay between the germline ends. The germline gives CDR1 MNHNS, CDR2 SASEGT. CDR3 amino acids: CASIRAGAGDEQFF. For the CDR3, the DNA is TGTGCCAGCATTCGGGCAGGGGCCGGGGATGAGCAGTTCTTC.

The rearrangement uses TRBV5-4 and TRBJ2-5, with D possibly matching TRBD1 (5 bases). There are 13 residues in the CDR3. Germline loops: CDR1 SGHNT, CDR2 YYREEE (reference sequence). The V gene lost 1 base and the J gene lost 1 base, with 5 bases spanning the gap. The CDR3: CASSLRGQETQYF. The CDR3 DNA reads TGTGCCAGCAGCTTGAGGGGCCAAGAGACCCAGTACTTC.

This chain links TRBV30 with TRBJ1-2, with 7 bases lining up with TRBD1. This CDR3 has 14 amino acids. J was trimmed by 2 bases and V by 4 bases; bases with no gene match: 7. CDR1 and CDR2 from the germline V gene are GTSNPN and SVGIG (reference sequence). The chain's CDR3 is CAWTKTGRNYGYTF. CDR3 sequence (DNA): TGTGCCTGGACCAAGACAGGGAGAAACTATGGCTACACCTTC.

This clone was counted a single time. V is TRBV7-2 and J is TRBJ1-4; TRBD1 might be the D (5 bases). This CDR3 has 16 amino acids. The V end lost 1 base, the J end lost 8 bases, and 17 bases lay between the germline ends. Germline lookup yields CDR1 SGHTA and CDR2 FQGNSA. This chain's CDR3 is CASSLGAGGKFEKLFF. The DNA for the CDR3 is TGTGCCAGCAGCTTAGGAGCCGGGGGAAAGTTCGAAAAACTGTTTTTT. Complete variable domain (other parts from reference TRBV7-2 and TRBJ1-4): GAGVSQSPSNKVTEKGKDVELRCDPISGHTALYWYRQSLGQGLEFLIYFQGNSAPDKSGLPSDRFSAERTGGSVSTLTIQRTQQEDSAVYLCASSLGAGGKFEKLFFGSGTQLSVL.

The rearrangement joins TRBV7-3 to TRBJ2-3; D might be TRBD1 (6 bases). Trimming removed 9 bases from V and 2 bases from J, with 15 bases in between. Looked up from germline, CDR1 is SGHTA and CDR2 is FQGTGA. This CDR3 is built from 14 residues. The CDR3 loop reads CASSPTGYTDTQYF. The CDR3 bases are TGTGCCAGTTCCCCCACAGGGTACACAGATACGCAGTATTTT.

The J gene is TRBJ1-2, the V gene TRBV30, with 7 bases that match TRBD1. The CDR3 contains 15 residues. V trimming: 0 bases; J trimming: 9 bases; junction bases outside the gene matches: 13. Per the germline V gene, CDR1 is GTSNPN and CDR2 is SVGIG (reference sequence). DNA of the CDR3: TGTGCCTGGAGTGTCCTGACAGGGAATGGTGGAAGCTACACCTTC. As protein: CAWSVLTGNGGSYTF.

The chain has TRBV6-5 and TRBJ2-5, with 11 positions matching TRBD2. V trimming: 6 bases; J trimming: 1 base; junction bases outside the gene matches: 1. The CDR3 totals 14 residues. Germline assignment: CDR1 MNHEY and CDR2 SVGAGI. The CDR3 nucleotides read TGTGCCAGCAGGGGACTAGCGGCCCAAGAGACCCAGTACTTC. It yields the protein CASRGLAAQETQYF.

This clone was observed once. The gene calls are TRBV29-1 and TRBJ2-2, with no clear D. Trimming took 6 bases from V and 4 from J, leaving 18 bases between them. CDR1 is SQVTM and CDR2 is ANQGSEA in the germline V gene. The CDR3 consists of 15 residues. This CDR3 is CSVNYNNHGTGELFF. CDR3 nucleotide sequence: TGCAGCGTCAACTATAACAATCACGGCACCGGGGAGCTGTTTTTT.

CDR3: CASNKDRGTYEQYF. DNA of the CDR3: TGTGCCAGCAACAAGGACAGAGGAACCTACGAGCAGTACTTC. The rearrangement links TRBV6-5 to TRBJ2-7; maybe TRBD1 (6 bases). Germline V CDR1 and CDR2: MNHEY, SVGAGI. The V and J ends lost 7 bases and 2 bases respectively, with 15 bases between them. The CDR3 covers 14 residues.

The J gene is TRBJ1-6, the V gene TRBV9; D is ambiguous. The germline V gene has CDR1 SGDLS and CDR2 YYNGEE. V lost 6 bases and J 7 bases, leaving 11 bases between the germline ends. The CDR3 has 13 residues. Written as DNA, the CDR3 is TGTGCCAGCAATCGGGTTGGGAATTCACCCCTCCACTTT. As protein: CASNRVGNSPLHF.

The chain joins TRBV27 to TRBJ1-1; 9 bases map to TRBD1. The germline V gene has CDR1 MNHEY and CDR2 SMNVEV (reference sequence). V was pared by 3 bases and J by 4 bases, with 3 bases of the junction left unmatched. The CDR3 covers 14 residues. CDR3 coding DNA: TGTGCCAGCAGTTTTGGGACAGGGCTCACTGAAGCTTTCTTT. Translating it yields CASSFGTGLTEAFF.

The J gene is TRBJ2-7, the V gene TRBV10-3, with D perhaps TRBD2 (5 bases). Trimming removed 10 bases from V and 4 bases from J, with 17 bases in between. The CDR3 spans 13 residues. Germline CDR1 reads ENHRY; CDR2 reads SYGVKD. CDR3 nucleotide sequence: TGTGCCACCGGACGAGAGGGAGCGTACGAGCAGTACTTC. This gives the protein CATGREGAYEQYF.

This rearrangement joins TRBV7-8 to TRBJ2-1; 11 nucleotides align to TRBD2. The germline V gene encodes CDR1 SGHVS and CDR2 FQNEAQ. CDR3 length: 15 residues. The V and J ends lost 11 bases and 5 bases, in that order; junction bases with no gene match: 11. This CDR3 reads CARPSGTSGDNEQFF. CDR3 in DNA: TGTGCCCGACCCTCCGGGACTAGCGGTGACAATGAGCAGTTCTTC.

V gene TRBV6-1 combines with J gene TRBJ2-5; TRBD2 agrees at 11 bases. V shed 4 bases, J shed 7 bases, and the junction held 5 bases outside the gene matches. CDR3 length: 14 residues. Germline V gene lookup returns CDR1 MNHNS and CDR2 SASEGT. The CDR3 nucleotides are TGTGCCAGCAGTGTCATGACTAGCGGGGTGACCCAGTACTTC. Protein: CASSVMTSGVTQYF.

The CDR3 region is CSAPNGPQHF. The DNA of the CDR3 is TGCAGTGCCCCCAACGGGCCCCAGCATTTT. This chain uses TRBV20-1 with TRBJ1-5; D remains unclear. The V end was cut by 6 bases, the J end by 9 bases, with 9 bases between. Per germline, CDR1 DFQATT and CDR2 SNEGSKA (reference sequence). The CDR3 is made up of 10 amino acids.

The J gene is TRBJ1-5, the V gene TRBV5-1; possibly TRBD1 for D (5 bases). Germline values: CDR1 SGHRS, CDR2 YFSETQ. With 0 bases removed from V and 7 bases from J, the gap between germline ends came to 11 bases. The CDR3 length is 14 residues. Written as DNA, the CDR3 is TGCGCCAGCAGCTTGGCAGGGTTCGGGCAGCCCCAGCATTTT. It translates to CASSLAGFGQPQHF.

The CDR3 DNA reads TGTGCCAACACCCCGACTAGCGGGAGGATGGGCACGCAGTATTTT. This codes for CANTPTSGRMGTQYF. The rearrangement joins TRBV2 to TRBJ2-3; the match to TRBD2 covers 13 bases. CDR3 size: 15 residues. V was pared by 10 bases and J by 9 bases, with 13 bases of the junction left unmatched. Germline V gene lookup returns CDR1 SNHLY and CDR2 FYNNEI.

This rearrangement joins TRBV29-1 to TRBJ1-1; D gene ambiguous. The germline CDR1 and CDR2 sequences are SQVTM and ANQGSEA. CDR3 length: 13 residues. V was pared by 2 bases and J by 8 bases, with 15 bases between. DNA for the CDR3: TGCAGCGTTGAATCAAGAGGATCACGGGAAGCTTTCTTT. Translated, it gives CSVESRGSREAFF.

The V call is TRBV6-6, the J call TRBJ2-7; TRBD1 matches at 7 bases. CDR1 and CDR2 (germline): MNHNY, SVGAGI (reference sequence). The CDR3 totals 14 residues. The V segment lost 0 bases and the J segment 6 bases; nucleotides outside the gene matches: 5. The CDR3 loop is CASSYSSPGGEQYF. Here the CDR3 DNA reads TGTGCCAGCAGTTACTCGTCGCCAGGGGGCGAGCAGTACTTC.

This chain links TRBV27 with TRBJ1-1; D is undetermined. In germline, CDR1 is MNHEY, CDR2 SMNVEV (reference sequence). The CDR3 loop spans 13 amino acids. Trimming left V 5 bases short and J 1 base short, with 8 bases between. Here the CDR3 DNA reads TGTGCCAGCAGTCTACGTCGGAACACTGAAGCTTTCTTT. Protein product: CASSLRRNTEAFF.